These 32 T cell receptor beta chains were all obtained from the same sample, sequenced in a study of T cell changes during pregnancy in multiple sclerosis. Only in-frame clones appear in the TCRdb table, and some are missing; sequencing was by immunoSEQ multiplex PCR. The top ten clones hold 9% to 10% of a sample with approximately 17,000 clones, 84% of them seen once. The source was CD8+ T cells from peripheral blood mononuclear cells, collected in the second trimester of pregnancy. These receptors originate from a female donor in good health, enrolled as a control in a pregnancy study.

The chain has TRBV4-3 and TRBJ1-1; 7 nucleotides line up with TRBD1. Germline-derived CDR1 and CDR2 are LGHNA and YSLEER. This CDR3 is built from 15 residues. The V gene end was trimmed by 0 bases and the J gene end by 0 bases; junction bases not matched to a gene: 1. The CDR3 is CASSQDRGLNTEAFF. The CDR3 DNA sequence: TGCGCCAGCAGCCAAGATAGGGGGCTGAACACTGAAGCTTTCTTT.

The DNA of the CDR3 is TGTGCCAGCAGTGGACTAGCGGGGGACAATGAGCAGTTCTTC. It translates to CASSGLAGDNEQFF. This rearrangement joins TRBV2 to TRBJ2-1, with 12 bases fitting TRBD2. Trimming removed 4 bases from V and 5 bases from J; junction bases left unmatched: 0. Germline CDR1 SNHLY, CDR2 FYNNEI. The CDR3 spans 14 residues.

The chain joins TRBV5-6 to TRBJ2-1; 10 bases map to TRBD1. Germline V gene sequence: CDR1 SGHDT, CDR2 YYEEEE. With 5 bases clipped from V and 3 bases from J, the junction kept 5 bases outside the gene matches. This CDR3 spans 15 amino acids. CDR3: CASSTGTGVYNEQFF. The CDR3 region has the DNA TGTGCCAGCAGTACCGGGACAGGGGTCTACAATGAGCAGTTCTTC.

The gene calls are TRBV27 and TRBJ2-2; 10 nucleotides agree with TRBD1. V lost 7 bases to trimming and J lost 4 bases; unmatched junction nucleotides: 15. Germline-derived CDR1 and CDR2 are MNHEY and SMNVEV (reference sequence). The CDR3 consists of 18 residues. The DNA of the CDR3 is TGTGCCAGCACCACCTCTGGGGGACAGGGGAGTATCACCGGGGAGCTGTTTTTT. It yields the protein CASTTSGGQGSITGELFF.

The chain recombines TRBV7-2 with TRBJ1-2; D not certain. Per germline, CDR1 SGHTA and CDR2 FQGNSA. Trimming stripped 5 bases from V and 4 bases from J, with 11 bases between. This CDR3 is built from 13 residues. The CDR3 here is CASSARRAYGYTF. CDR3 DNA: TGTGCCAGCAGCGCCCGGAGGGCCTATGGCTACACCTTC.

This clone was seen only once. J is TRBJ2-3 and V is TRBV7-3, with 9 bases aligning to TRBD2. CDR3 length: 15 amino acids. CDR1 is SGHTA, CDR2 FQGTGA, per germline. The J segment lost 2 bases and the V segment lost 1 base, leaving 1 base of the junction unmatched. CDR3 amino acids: CASSLSGGDTDTQYF. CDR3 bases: TGTGCCAGCAGCTTAAGCGGGGGGGACACAGATACGCAGTATTTT.

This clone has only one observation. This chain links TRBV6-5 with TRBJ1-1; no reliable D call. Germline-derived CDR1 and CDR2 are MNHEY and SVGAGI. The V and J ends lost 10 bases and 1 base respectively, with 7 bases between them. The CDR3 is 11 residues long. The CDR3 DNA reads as TGTGCCACCTTGAGGAACACTGAAGCTTTCTTT. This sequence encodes CATLRNTEAFF.

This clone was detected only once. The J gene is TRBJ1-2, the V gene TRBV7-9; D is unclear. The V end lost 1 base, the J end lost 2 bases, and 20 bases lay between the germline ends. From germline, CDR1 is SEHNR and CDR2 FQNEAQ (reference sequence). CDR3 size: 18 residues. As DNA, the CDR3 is TGTGCCAGCAGCTTAGACCACCGTGTGGCGGTTCAAAACTATGGCTACACCTTC. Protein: CASSLDHRVAVQNYGYTF.

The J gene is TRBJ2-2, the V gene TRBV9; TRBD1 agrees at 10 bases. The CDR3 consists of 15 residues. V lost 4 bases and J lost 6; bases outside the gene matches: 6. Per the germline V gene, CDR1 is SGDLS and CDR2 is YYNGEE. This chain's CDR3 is CASSFRDRGAGELFF. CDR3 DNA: TGTGCCAGCAGCTTCCGGGACAGGGGTGCCGGGGAGCTGTTTTTT.

The DNA for the CDR3 is TGTGCCATCAGTGATATTCTTTCACCCCTCCACTTT. This codes for CAISDILSPLHF. V gene TRBV10-3 combines with J gene TRBJ1-6; no clear D. The CDR3 has 12 amino acids. Trimming left V 3 bases short and J 9 bases short, with 6 bases between. Germline lookup yields CDR1 ENHRY and CDR2 SYGVKD.

The CDR3 loop is CASSFNSLSELFF. In DNA, the CDR3 is TGTGCCAGCAGCTTCAACTCCCTCTCGGAGCTGTTTTTT. V gene TRBV7-6 combines with J gene TRBJ2-2; no definite D call. The CDR3 length is 13 residues. The germline V gene encodes CDR1 SGHVS and CDR2 FNYEAQ. Trimming cost V 3 bases and J 10 bases, with 12 bases left between them.

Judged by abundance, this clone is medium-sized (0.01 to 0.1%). CDR3 in DNA: TGTGCCAGTAGTATTACAGGGGACAGGGAGCAGTTCTTC. Protein: CASSITGDREQFF. The V call is TRBV19, the J call TRBJ2-1, with TRBD1 matching over 8 bases. This CDR3 is built from 13 residues. Germline V gene sequence: CDR1 LNHDA, CDR2 SQIVND (reference sequence). Trimming removed 3 bases from V and 10 bases from J; junction bases left unmatched: 5.

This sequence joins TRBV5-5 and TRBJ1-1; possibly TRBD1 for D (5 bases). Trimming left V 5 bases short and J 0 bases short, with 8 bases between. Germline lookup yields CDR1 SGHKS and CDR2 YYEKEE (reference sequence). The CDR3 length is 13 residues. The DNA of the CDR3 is TGTGCCAGCAGGTCAGGGATGAACACTGAAGCTTTCTTT. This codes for CASRSGMNTEAFF.

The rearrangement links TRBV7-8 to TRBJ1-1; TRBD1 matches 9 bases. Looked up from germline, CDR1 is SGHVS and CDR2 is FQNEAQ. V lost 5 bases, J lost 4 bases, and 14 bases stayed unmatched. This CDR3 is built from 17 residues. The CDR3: CASSPVGGTGSGTEAFF. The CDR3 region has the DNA TGTGCCAGCAGCCCAGTCGGCGGGACAGGGTCGGGCACTGAAGCTTTCTTT.

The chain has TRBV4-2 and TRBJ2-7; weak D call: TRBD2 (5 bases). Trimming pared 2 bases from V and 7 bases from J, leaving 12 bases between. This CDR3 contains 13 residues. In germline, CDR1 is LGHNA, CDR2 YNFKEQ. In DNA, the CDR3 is TGTGCCAGCAGCCAAACCCGGACTGGAGAGCAGTACTTC. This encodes CASSQTRTGEQYF.

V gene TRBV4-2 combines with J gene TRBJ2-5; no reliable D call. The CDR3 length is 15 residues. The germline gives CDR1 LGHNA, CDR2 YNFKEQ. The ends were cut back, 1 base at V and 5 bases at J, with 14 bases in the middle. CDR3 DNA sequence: TGTGCCAGCAGCCAAGGGCTCGACGCGGCCGAGACCCAGTACTTC. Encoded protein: CASSQGLDAAETQYF.

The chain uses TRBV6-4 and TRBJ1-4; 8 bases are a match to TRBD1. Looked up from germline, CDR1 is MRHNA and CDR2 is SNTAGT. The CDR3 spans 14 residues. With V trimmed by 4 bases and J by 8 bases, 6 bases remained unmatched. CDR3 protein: CASSVTGDGEKLFF. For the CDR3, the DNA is TGTGCCAGCAGTGTGACAGGGGATGGAGAAAAACTGTTTTTT.

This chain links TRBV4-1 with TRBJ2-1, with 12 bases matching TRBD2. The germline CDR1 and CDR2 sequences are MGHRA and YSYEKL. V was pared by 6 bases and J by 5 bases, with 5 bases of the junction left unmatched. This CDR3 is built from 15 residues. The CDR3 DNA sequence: TGCGCCAGCAGACTAGCGGGGGGCCCTAACAATGAGCAGTTCTTC. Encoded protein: CASRLAGGPNNEQFF.

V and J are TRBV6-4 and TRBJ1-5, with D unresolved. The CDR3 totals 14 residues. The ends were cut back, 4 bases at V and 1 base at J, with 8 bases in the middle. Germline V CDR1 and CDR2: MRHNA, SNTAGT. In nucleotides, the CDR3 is TGTGCCAGCAGTGCGGGAGCCAGCAATCAGCCCCAGCATTTT. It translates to CASSAGASNQPQHF.

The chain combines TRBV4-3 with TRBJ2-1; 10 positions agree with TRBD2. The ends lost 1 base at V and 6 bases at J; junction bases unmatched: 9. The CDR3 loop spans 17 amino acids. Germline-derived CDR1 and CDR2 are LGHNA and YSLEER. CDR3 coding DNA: TGCGCCAGCAGCCAAGGAAGGCTAGCGGGGGCCCTCAATGAGCAGTTCTTC. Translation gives CASSQGRLAGALNEQFF.

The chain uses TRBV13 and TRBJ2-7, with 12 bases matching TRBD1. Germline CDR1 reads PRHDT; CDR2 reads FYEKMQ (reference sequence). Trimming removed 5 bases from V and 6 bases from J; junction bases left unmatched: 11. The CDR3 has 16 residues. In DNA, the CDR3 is TGTGCCAGCAGCAACCGGGACAGGGGGCGGTTAAGCGAGCAGTACTTC. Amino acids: CASSNRDRGRLSEQYF.

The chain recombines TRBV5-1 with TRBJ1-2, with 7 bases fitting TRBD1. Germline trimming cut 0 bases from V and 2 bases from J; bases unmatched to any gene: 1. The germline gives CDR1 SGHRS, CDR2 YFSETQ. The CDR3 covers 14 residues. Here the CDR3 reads CASSLATGNYGYTF. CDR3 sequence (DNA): TGCGCCAGCAGCTTGGCGACAGGGAACTATGGCTACACCTTC.

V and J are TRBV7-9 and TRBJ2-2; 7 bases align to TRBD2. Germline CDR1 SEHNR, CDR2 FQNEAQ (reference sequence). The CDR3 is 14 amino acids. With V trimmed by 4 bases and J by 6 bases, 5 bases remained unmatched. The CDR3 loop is CASSSLTSPGELFF. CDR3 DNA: TGTGCCAGCAGCTCACTGACTAGCCCCGGGGAGCTGTTTTTT.

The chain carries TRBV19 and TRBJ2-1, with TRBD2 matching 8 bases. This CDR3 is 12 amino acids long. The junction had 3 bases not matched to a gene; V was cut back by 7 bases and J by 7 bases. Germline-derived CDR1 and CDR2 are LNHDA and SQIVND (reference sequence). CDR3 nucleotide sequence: TGTGCCAGTATGGCGGGGGGAAATGAGCAGTTCTTC. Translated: CASMAGGNEQFF. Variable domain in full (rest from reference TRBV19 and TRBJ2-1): DGGITQSPKYLFRKEGQNVTLSCEQNLNHDAMYWYRQDPGQGLRLIYYSQIVNDFQKGDIAEGYSVSREKKESFPLTVTSAQKNPTAFYLCASMAGGNEQFFGPGTRLTVL.

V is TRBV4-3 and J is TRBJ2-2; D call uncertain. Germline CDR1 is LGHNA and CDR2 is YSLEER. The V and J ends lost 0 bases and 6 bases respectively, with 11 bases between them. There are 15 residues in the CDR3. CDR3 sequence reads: CASSQDGPIAGELFF. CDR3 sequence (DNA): TGCGCCAGCAGCCAAGATGGGCCCATAGCCGGGGAGCTGTTTTTT.

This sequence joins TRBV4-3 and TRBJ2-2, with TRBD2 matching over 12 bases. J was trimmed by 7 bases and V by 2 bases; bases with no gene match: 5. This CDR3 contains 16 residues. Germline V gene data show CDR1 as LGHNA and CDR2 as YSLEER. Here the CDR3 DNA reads TGCGCCAGCAGCCAACCTAGCGGGGGGGCCAACGGGGAGCTGTTTTTT. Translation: CASSQPSGGANGELFF.

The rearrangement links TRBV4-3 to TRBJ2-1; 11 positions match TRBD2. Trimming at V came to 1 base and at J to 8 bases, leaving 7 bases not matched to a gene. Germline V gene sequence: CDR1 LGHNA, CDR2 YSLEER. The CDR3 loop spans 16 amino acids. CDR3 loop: CASSQVLSGGADEQFF. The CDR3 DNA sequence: TGCGCCAGCAGCCAAGTCCTTAGCGGGGGGGCCGATGAGCAGTTCTTC.

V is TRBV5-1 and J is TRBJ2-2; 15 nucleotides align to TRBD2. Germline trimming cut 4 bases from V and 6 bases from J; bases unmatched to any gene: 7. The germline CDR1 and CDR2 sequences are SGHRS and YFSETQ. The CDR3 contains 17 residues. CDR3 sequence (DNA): TGCGCCAGCAGCCTCCGGACTAGCGGGGGGGCCCCCGGGGAGCTGTTTTTT. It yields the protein CASSLRTSGGAPGELFF.

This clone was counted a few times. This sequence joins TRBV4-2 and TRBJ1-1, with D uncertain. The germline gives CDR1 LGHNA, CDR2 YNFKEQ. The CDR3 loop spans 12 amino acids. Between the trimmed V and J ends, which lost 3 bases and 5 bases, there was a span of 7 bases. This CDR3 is CASSHPGTEAFF. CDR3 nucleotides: TGTGCCAGCAGCCATCCGGGAACTGAAGCTTTCTTT.

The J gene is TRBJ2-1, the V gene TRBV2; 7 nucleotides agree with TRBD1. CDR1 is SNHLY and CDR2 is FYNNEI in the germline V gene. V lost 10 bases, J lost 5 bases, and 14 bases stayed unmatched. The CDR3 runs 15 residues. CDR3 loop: CATSTPGTVDNEQFF. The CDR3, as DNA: TGTGCCACCTCCACCCCGGGGACAGTTGACAATGAGCAGTTCTTC.

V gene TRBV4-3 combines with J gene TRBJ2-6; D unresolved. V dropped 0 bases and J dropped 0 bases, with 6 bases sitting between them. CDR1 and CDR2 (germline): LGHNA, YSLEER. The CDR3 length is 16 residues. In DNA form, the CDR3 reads TGCGCCAGCAGCCAAGATGTAATCTCTGGGGCCAACGTCCTGACTTTC. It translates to CASSQDVISGANVLTF.

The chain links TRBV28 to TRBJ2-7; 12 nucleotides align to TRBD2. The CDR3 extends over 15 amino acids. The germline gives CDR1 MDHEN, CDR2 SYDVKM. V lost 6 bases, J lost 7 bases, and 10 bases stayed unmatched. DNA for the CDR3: TGTGCCAGCAGAAGCCCTAGCGGGGGGGCCATGGAGCAGTACTTC. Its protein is CASRSPSGGAMEQYF.